A selection of T cell receptor beta chains follows, all from one sample in a study of human T cells and chemical hapten exposure. TCRdb passed the RACE reads through MiXCR, listing each CDR3 protein once. The data show 95,000 to 100,000 distinct CDR3 sequences, around 11% seen once. The specimen was whole blood, collected in connection with sensitization to the hapten diphenylcyclopropenone (DPC). These receptors came from a middle-aged woman with alopecia areata. Some clones in this sample may be carry-over from other donors' samples. CDR3s include the opening cysteine and the closing phenylalanine or tryptophan. D genes are given only for firm matches. Some rows have no size entry. The others give once, few or many, or a class for an expanded clone.

TRBV29-1	.	TRBJ2-1	TRBD2	CSVRMVAGTEQFF	TGCAGCGTAAGAATGGTAGCGGGAACTGAGCAGTTCTTC
TRBV7-9	.	TRBJ2-7	TRBD2	CASSNSGTSGRSEQYF	TGTGCCAGCAGCAATTCCGGGACTAGCGGGAGAAGCGAGCAGTACTTC
TRBV7-2	.	TRBJ2-3	.	CASSLAGGLSTDTQYF	TGTGCCAGCAGCTTAGCGGGGGGTCTCAGCACAGATACGCAGTATTTT
TRBV28	few	TRBJ2-3	TRBD2	CASGLAGNTDTQYF	TGTGCCAGCGGACTAGCGGGAAACACAGATACGCAGTATTTT
TRBV20-1	few	TRBJ2-1	TRBD2	CSAPPLAISSYNEQFF	TGCAGTGCCCCACCACTAGCGATCAGCTCCTACAATGAGCAGTTCTTC
TRBV27	.	TRBJ2-1	.	CASSLGSARNEQFF	TGTGCCAGCAGTTTAGGTAGCGCTAGAAATGAGCAGTTCTTC
TRBV3-1	many	TRBJ2-7	.	CASSQARAYEQYF	TGTGCCAGCAGCCAAGCCAGAGCCTACGAGCAGTACTTC
TRBV28	few	TRBJ2-7	.	CASSFRGRNEQYF	TGTGCCAGCAGTTTTCGGGGGCGTAACGAGCAGTACTTC
TRBV11-1	many	TRBJ2-3	.	CASTTQDGQGDTQYF	TGTGCCAGCACCACTCAGGACGGACAAGGGGATACGCAGTATTTT
TRBV28	.	TRBJ2-7	TRBD2	CASSGGSFNEQYF	TGTGCCAGCTCCGGGGGGAGCTTCAACGAGCAGTACTTC
TRBV9	once	TRBJ2-1	.	CASSVGGNSQNEQFF	TGTGCCAGCAGCGTAGGAGGGAATTCACAGAATGAGCAGTTCTTC
TRBV5-4	.	TRBJ2-2	.	CASSLKGRGTGELFF	TGTGCCAGCAGCTTGAAAGGGCGCGGCACCGGGGAGCTGTTTTTT
TRBV7-2	many	TRBJ2-3	TRBD2	CASSLGPAGAGTDTQYF	TGTGCCAGCAGCTTAGGTCCAGCGGGAGCTGGGACAGATACGCAGTATTTT
TRBV18	.	TRBJ2-1	TRBD2	CASSPRSTGGNNEQFF	TGTGCCAGCTCACCACGTTCGACGGGAGGGAACAATGAGCAGTTCTTC
TRBV3-1	few	TRBJ2-1	TRBD2	CASSVTSGGEQFF	TGTGCCAGCAGCGTAACTAGCGGGGGTGAGCAGTTCTTC
TRBV4-2	many	TRBJ1-3	.	CASSQDGDSGNTIYF	TGTGCCAGCAGCCAAGACGGAGACTCTGGAAACACCATATATTTT
TRBV20-1	few	TRBJ1-5	TRBD1	CSVDRVNNQPQHF	TGCAGTGTAGACAGGGTTAATAATCAGCCCCAGCATTTT
TRBV19	.	TRBJ2-2	.	CASSTSTGAWGLFF	TGTGCCAGTAGTACCTCTACAGGAGCCTGGGGGCTGTTTTTT
TRBV5-1	.	TRBJ1-4	TRBD1	CASSGQGADATNEKLFF	TGCGCCAGCAGTGGACAGGGGGCGGACGCAACTAATGAAAAACTGTTTTTT
TRBV6-2/TRBV6-3	few	TRBJ2-2	.	CASSYSVGAGELFF	TGTGCCAGCAGTTACTCGGTGGGCGCCGGGGAGCTGTTTTTT
TRBV7-8	.	TRBJ2-3	.	CASSLAGYTDTQYF	TGTGCCAGCAGCTTAGCCGGATACACAGATACGCAGTATTTT
TRBV29-1	.	TRBJ2-7	TRBD2	CSASGLAAYEQYF	TGCAGCGCATCGGGACTAGCGGCCTACGAGCAGTACTTC
TRBV7-9	.	TRBJ2-1	.	CASTTEGNEQFF	TGTGCCAGCACCACAGAGGGGAATGAGCAGTTCTTC
TRBV29-1	few	TRBJ2-5	.	CSVEDRRGETQYF	TGCAGCGTTGAAGACAGGAGAGGGGAGACCCAGTACTTC
TRBV20-1	few	TRBJ2-3	.	CSARFRSSTDTQYF	TGCAGTGCGCGCTTCAGATCTAGCACAGATACGCAGTATTTT
TRBV24-1	.	TRBJ2-7	.	CATSDFRSYEQYF	TGTGCCACCAGTGATTTCCGGTCCTACGAGCAGTACTTC
TRBV29-1	many	TRBJ2-7	.	CSVGLMLPYEQYF	TGCAGCGTGGGGCTCATGTTACCCTACGAGCAGTACTTC
TRBV7-8	few	TRBJ2-7	TRBD1	CASSLDHRGYEQYF	TGTGCCAGCAGCTTAGACCACAGGGGGTACGAGCAGTACTTC
TRBV18	few	TRBJ2-5	TRBD1	CASSPMGPGQGETQYF	TGTGCCAGCTCACCAATGGGGCCGGGACAGGGAGAGACCCAGTACTTC
TRBV5-5	.	TRBJ1-1	.	CASSPPGSSGTGAFF	TGTGCCAGCAGCCCCCCAGGTTCCTCGGGTACTGGAGCTTTCTTT
TRBV15	few	TRBJ2-1	TRBD2	CATSRTPGLARDEQFF	TGTGCCACCAGCAGAACCCCGGGACTAGCTCGCGATGAGCAGTTCTTC
TRBV7-9	.	TRBJ1-2	TRBD1	CASSLPRTGGNYGYTF	TGTGCCAGCAGCTTACCACGGACAGGGGGCAACTATGGCTACACCTTC
TRBV4-3	.	TRBJ2-2	TRBD2	CASSQYGLAGADGELFF	TGCGCCAGCAGCCAATACGGACTAGCGGGAGCGGACGGGGAGCTGTTTTTT
TRBV7-2	.	TRBJ2-1	.	CASSLLPGDSYNEQFF	TGTGCCAGCAGCCTCCTCCCGGGAGACTCCTACAATGAGCAGTTCTTC
TRBV20-1	.	TRBJ2-3	.	CSARVSQGADTQYF	TGCAGTGCTAGAGTGTCGCAGGGAGCAGATACGCAGTATTTT
TRBV5-6	few	TRBJ1-5	.	CASSRGGWQPQHF	TGTGCCAGCAGCCGGGGGGGATGGCAGCCCCAGCATTTT
TRBV10-3	.	TRBJ2-1	TRBD2	CAIRISPGLAGYNEQFF	TGTGCCATCAGGATCTCCCCTGGACTAGCGGGCTACAATGAGCAGTTCTTC
TRBV6-5	few	TRBJ2-3	TRBD2	CARLAGGTDTQYF	TGTGCCAGACTAGCGGGAGGCACAGATACGCAGTATTTT
TRBV11-2	.	TRBJ2-7	.	CASSLATTYEQYF	TGTGCCAGCAGCTTGGCCACTACCTACGAGCAGTACTTC
TRBV19	few	TRBJ1-5	.	CASSTLDGSPQHF	TGTGCCAGTAGTACACTAGACGGCTCGCCCCAGCATTTT
TRBV6-5	.	TRBJ2-7	TRBD2	CASSYYSGSGYEQYF	TGTGCCAGCAGTTACTACAGCGGGAGCGGCTACGAGCAGTACTTC
TRBV7-2	few	TRBJ1-2	.	CASSLSSDPIYGYTF	TGTGCCAGCAGCTTATCGTCAGACCCGATCTATGGCTACACCTTC
TRBV4-1	.	TRBJ2-3	TRBD2	CASSQGVLAGGEDTQYF	TGCGCCAGCAGCCAAGGCGTCCTAGCGGGGGGGGAGGATACGCAGTATTTT
TRBV28	few	TRBJ2-5	.	CASSLPRLEETQYF	TGTGCCAGCAGTTTACCACGACTGGAAGAGACCCAGTACTTC
TRBV11-3	once	TRBJ2-3	.	CASSGFGNTDTQYF	TGTGCCAGCAGCGGATTCGGAAACACAGATACGCAGTATTTT
TRBV6-5	.	TRBJ2-2	TRBD1	CASSYRKTGDTGELFF	TGTGCCAGCAGTTACAGGAAGACAGGGGACACCGGGGAGCTGTTTTTT
TRBV7-9	many	TRBJ2-7	.	CASSPGLFYEQYF	TGTGCCAGCAGCCCCGGACTGTTCTACGAGCAGTACTTC
TRBV7-2	many	TRBJ1-1	.	CASSLALHTEAFF	TGTGCCAGCAGCTTAGCCTTGCACACTGAAGCTTTCTTT
TRBV19	few	TRBJ2-1	.	CASSIPPGRGSYNEQFF	TGTGCCAGTAGTATACCCCCAGGTCGAGGCAGCTACAATGAGCAGTTCTTC
TRBV4-3	.	TRBJ2-2	TRBD2	CASSQGLAGGRWTGELFF	TGCGCCAGCAGCCAAGGGCTCGCGGGAGGGCGATGGACCGGGGAGCTGTTTTTT
TRBV10-3	few	TRBJ2-7	TRBD2	CAINQASGRGPYEQYF	TGTGCCATCAACCAGGCTAGCGGGAGGGGCCCCTACGAGCAGTACTTC
TRBV10-3	few	TRBJ2-2	.	CAIRIGTTNTGELFF	TGTGCCATCAGGATCGGGACGACGAACACCGGGGAGCTGTTTTTT